This entry concerns a single T cell receptor (beta chain). Its specific antigen is unknown. No clone much larger than this one lies a single base away; base qualities are absent. The library relied on the immunoSEQ multiplex PCR assay. TCR beta CDR3 sequencing was performed on DNA from the cultured, isolated CD4+ T cells. The authors' analysis ran thus. Non-productive TCR sequences were discarded, and reads were trimmed to the CDR3 region, with only CDR3s of 7 or more amino acids retained. The MANAFEST web app was used to pick out antigen-specific clonotypes by comparing their expansion in peptide wells with that in reference cultures. For clones to be considered positive, expansion at FDR<0.05 versus reference and all other wells, an odds ratio above 5, and a frequency above 0.1% in two replicate wells were required. Clonotypes significantly expanded in SARS-CoV-2 spike wells and in at least one common cold coronavirus spike condition were defined as cross-reactive. Using the stringdist R package, CDR3 similarity was measured by Levenshtein distance, and unrooted trees were constructed with ape in R 3.6.1. The clones in this table, taken by TCRdb from immuneACCESS, are in-frame only. Not every clone is retained; where verified, under half of the shortfall comes from an unresolved V gene, and the cause of the rest is unknown. V and J calls and clone size are copied from that table; D and trimming were computed from the DNA. This sample has some 66,000 clones in its table, and 70% to 85% of those were observed once. The ten largest account for over 2% of the sample.

The sample originates from a study of vaccination effects on CD4 cells after COVID-19 (dated by TCRdb to between 2021 and 2022). Some background on the complete study: In the ViraFEST assay, PBMC were stimulated with viral peptide pools, and TCR sequencing was then used to find antigen-specific CD4+ T cell clonotypes based on their expansion. SARS-CoV-2 spike-specific CD4+ TCR repertoires from before and after mRNA vaccination were compared in COVID-19 convalescent patients and in infection-naive vaccine recipients. Cultures from other donors in the study were sequenced with the Oncomine TCR Beta short-read assay on an Illumina iSeq 100. Each well held fewer than 2.5 million PBMC cultured in IMDM containing roughly 5% human AB serum, about 10 IU/ml IL-2 and gentamicin, along with around 11 ug/ml peptides. Post-vaccine samples across the study were collected a median of 72 days after the second dose, with a range of 14 to 241. Altogether, nine to ten COVID-19 convalescent patients and a handful of SARS-CoV-2-naive healthy vaccine recipients made up the full study. General findings and caveats noted by the study authors: Among healthy vaccine recipients, nearly all vaccine-induced clones were SARS-CoV-2 mono-reactive, and just 1 of 255 was cross-reactive with common cold coronaviruses. At late post-vaccination timepoints, both infection-induced and vaccine-induced clones showed marked clonal contraction, consistent with waning T cell responses. Limitations of the study were the small number of convalescent patients and the absence of early post-infection timepoints.

Inclusive of the bounding cysteine and phenylalanine, the CDR3 is 17 residues long. Of the read, only the CDR3 DNA is kept; its 51 bases are in frame from base 1. CDR1 and CDR2 (LGHDT, YNNKEL) derive from the germline V gene (reference sequence). Germline trimming amounts to 1 base on V and 10 bases on J, with 14 as the count of junction bases outside the gene matches. After about 9 days of culture, CD4+ T cells were isolated with the EasySep CD4+ T cell isolation kit. Participants received two doses of either the BNT162b2 or the mRNA-1273 mRNA SARS-CoV-2 vaccine. Healthy vaccine recipients had no prior SARS-CoV-2 infection, confirmed by negative nucleocapsid antibodies before and after vaccination. On days 3 and 7, half of the culture medium was replaced with fresh IL-2-containing medium. Unless otherwise noted, each peptide stimulation condition was cultured in triplicate wells. PBMC were separated from whole blood using Ficoll-Paque Plus gradient centrifugation and were then either cryopreserved at -140C or used fresh. The QIAamp micro DNA kit was used to extract genomic DNA from the cultured CD4+ T cells.

The chain joins TRBV3-1 (or the pseudogene TRBV3-2) to TRBJ2-1; the junction holds 9 bases that match TRBD1. The origin of this receptor is a human donor who received a COVID-19 vaccine. The starting material was CD4+ T cells from PBMCs cultured without peptide, obtained after COVID-19 vaccination. The encoded CDR3 is CASSQGGIYRGLREQFF. In nucleotides, the sequence is TGTGCCAGCAGCCAAGGAGGGATCTACAGGGGGCTAAGGGAGCAGTTCTTC.